Listed below are T cell receptor beta chains from one sample, sequenced in a study of CD8 T cells in ankylosing spondylitis. TCRdb processed the 5' RACE reads anew with MiXCR; each CDR3 protein has one entry. The data hold fewer than 750,000 distinct CDR3 sequences, with 19% observed a single time. Sequencing used blood, either unsorted or a sorted T cell fraction (not recorded which). These receptors originate from a male donor with ankylosing spondylitis. Both conserved end residues are part of each CDR3. D genes are given only for firm matches. Rows give clone size only sometimes, using once, few, many, or a class for an expanded clone.

clone size | J gene | D gene | V gene | CDR3 length | CDR3 protein | CDR3 DNA
NA | TRBJ1-2 | NA | TRBV29-1 | 11 | CSVVTNYGYTF | TGCAGCGTTGTTACTAACTATGGCTACACCTTC
NA | TRBJ2-7 | NA | TRBV21-1 | 15 | CASSMGQGASYEQYF | TGTGCCAGCAGCATGGGACAGGGGGCCTCCTACGAGCAGTACTTC
few | TRBJ1-2 | NA | TRBV10-3 | 13 | CAISEGEPYGYTF | TGTGCCATCAGTGAAGGGGAACCCTATGGCTACACCTTC
NA | TRBJ2-1 | NA | TRBV6-1 | 16 | CASSIMAGLGVNEQFF | TGTGCCAGCAGTATTATGGCGGGGTTGGGAGTTAATGAGCAGTTCTTC
NA | TRBJ1-5 | TRBD1 | TRBV15 | 15 | CATSGTAYSNQPQHF | TGTGCCACCTCCGGGACAGCCTATAGCAATCAGCCCCAGCATTTT
few | TRBJ1-4 | NA | TRBV2 | 13 | CASSGTINEKLFF | TGTGCCAGCAGTGGGACAATTAATGAAAAACTGTTTTTT
NA | TRBJ1-1 | NA | TRBV6-5 | 16 | CASKRTEFNLNTEAFF | TGTGCCAGCAAGCGGACAGAATTTAATCTGAACACTGAAGCTTTCTTT
few | TRBJ1-2 | TRBD1 | TRBV6-1 | 15 | CASSPHSDRVDGYTF | TGTGCCAGCAGTCCTCACTCGGACAGGGTGGATGGCTACACCTTC
NA | TRBJ2-7 | NA | TRBV18 | 13 | CASSPGKSGEQYF | TGTGCCAGCTCACCAGGGAAATCGGGGGAGCAGTACTTC
NA | TRBJ2-2 | TRBD1 | TRBV5-1 | 16 | CASSPRQGTNTGELFF | TGCGCCAGCAGCCCACGACAGGGGACCAACACCGGGGAGCTGTTTTTT
few | TRBJ2-2 | TRBD1 | TRBV5-5 | 15 | CASSFRDRAAGELFF | TGTGCCAGCAGCTTTCGGGACAGGGCAGCCGGGGAGCTGTTTTTT
NA | TRBJ2-1 | NA | TRBV7-2 | 11 | CASSLTRPQFF | TGTGCCAGCAGCTTAACCAGGCCGCAGTTCTTC
NA | TRBJ1-2 | NA | TRBV6-2/TRBV6-3 | 13 | CASRMPGKGGYTF | TGTGCCAGCAGGATGCCAGGAAAGGGTGGCTACACCTTC
NA | TRBJ1-4 | NA | TRBV7-9 | 16 | CASSFRTAATNEKLFF | TGTGCCAGCAGCTTCAGGACAGCTGCAACTAATGAAAAACTGTTTTTT
few | TRBJ1-3 | TRBD1 | TRBV7-6 | 18 | CASRQPWTGRFTGNTTYF | TGTGCCAGCAGGCAGCCATGGACAGGGAGGTTTACTGGAAACACCACATATTTT
NA | TRBJ2-3 | NA | TRBV20-1 | 16 | CSAPRGGARGTDTQYF | TGCAGTGCTCCTAGGGGGGGGGCTAGGGGCACAGATACGCAGTATTTT
NA | TRBJ2-7 | TRBD2 | TRBV20-1 | 18 | CSATVSGTSGGDSYEQYF | TGCAGTGCTACAGTTTCCGGGACTAGCGGGGGGGATTCCTACGAGCAGTACTTC
NA | TRBJ2-5 | TRBD2 | TRBV7-2 | 15 | CASSSRLASEETQYF | TGTGCCAGCAGCTCCAGACTAGCGAGTGAAGAGACCCAGTACTTC
NA | TRBJ2-7 | NA | TRBV7-8 | 16 | CASSLVVASLLYEQYF | TGTGCCAGCAGCTTAGTGGTGGCTAGCTTACTCTACGAGCAGTACTTC
few | TRBJ1-1 | NA | TRBV28 | 15 | CASSPQGGVRPEAFF | TGTGCCAGCAGTCCCCAGGGAGGGGTGAGGCCTGAAGCTTTCTTT
few | TRBJ2-7 | TRBD1 | TRBV20-1 | 13 | CSARGDRVYEQYF | TGCAGTGCTAGGGGGGACAGGGTGTACGAGCAGTACTTC
few | TRBJ2-1 | TRBD2 | TRBV4-2 | 18 | CASSQVAKAGGLRDEQFF | TGTGCCAGCAGCCAAGTCGCTAAGGCGGGGGGATTGAGGGATGAGCAGTTCTTC
NA | TRBJ2-5 | TRBD1 | TRBV5-6 | 15 | CASSNDRAGRETQYF | TGTGCCAGCAGCAACGACAGGGCCGGGCGAGAGACCCAGTACTTC
NA | TRBJ2-7 | TRBD1 | TRBV18 | 17 | CASSAGQGRPTSYEQYF | TGTGCCAGCTCAGCCGGACAGGGGCGCCCAACCTCCTACGAGCAGTACTTC